This TCR beta chain was found in a study of graft-versus-host responses after intestinal transplantation (dated by TCRdb to the early 2020s). For context, the study as a whole: The transplants that recipients received were multivisceral, liver-intestinal, or isolated intestinal. Every recipient was given anti-thymocyte globulin induction, followed by approximately three years of maintenance tacrolimus and steroids. Graft-versus-host and host-versus-graft alloreactive T cell clones were tracked in the graft, circulation and bone marrow after intestinal transplantation using bulk TCR-beta CDR3 sequencing. To identify alloreactive clones, pre-transplant mixed lymphocyte reaction products were sequenced and compared with unstimulated pre-transplant donor and recipient T cells. The cohort enrolled under 25 intestinal transplant recipients including one retransplant, and a few patients lacking pretransplant specimens were excluded. Donor T cell macrochimerism was defined as a peak of at least 4% donor T cells among recipient peripheral blood mononuclear cells. Instead of going to the commercial service, samples from a few later patients were sequenced in-house on an Illumina MiSeq and processed with MiXCR. Points the paper makes about the study in general: The relatively low number and heterogeneity of intestinal transplant patients limited the conclusions. High GvH to HvG T cell clonal ratios were observed in the allografts of patients with donor T cell macrochimerism. Early after transplant, peak levels of circulating GvH clones were associated with declines in HvG clones. GvH clones were found in recipient bone marrow, and some of the GvH clones appeared earlier in ileal mucosa or blood, which is consistent with an intestinal mucosal origin.

Libraries were constructed by the immunoSEQ multiplex PCR assay. For most patients, genomic DNA was isolated using the Qiagen DNeasy Blood and Tissue Kit and was shipped frozen to Adaptive Biotechnologies for TCR sequencing. For most patients, high-throughput TCR-beta CDR3 sequencing of genomic DNA was performed by Adaptive Biotechnologies. In the paper's pipeline: TCR sequencing data were retrieved from Adaptive's ImmunoSEQ software for 15 to 20 patients, whereas a few other patients were processed with MiXCR and VDJtools. CD4 versus CD8 sorting errors were corrected by removing sequences found in both subsets at a frequency ratio below 5:1. CDR3 nucleotide sequences shared between donor and recipient were removed because their origin could not be assigned. At least 2-fold expansion over unstimulated cells and a minimum CFSE-low frequency of 0.002% (template counts) or 0.001% (read counts) were required for clones to be classified as alloreactive. Clones were considered mappable if detected in sequenced pre-transplant spleen, lymph node, or MLR CFSE-low populations of the donor or recipient. Cumulative frequency of alloreactive clones was calculated as a percentage of all sequences weighted by copy number. Not all clones reach the TCRdb copy of this immuneACCESS table, which keeps in-frame sequences only. Checked studies attribute under half of the gap to unresolved V genes and leave the rest unexplained. V, J and clone size were drawn from that table, and D and trimming were deduced from the DNA. The sample profile shows over 100,000 clones; roughly nine tenths of them were found once. More than 0.8% of the sample lies in the top ten.

Based on the germline V gene, the CDR1 and CDR2 sequences are MNHEY and SVGAGI. At the junction V is shortened by 2 bases and J by 3 bases, with 8 bases in between. Including cysteine and phenylalanine, the CDR3 has 14 amino acids. The sequence is cut down to CDR3 DNA, 42 bases in frame from base 1. The label giving this sample's time point can be read as: cells obtained before transplantation from donor or recipient. CD3+CD4+ and CD3+CD8+ populations were FACS-sorted from unstimulated pre-transplant donor and recipient cells taken from spleen or lymph nodes. As regards this clone: This clone's antigen is unknown. Nothing much larger sits one base from this clone, and base qualities are not available.

This clonotype was sampled from a human donor who received an intestinal transplant. The sequenced sample was unstimulated CD4+ T cells sorted from spleen or lymph node cells, obtained before intestinal transplant. The chain is assembled from TRBV6-5 and TRBJ1-5; TRBD1 is possibly the D segment (5 matching bases). The CDR3: CASSYRGINQPQHF. The DNA sequence is as follows: TGTGCCAGCAGTTACCGGGGGATCAATCAGCCCCAGCATTTT.